Below, 28 T cell receptor beta chains from the same sample are listed, as sequenced in a study of shared clonotypes between healthy human individuals (dated by TCRdb to the early 2020s). Preparation of the library involved the immunoSEQ multiplex PCR assay. The table comes from immuneACCESS by way of TCRdb, which keeps in-frame sequences with V and J called. Part of the clones is missing from these tables; in studies checked, under half for an unresolved V gene and the rest for unknown reasons. The sample table lists just over 2,000,000 clones, 95% of them with a count of one. Jointly, the top ten make up roughly 0.13% of the sample. The specimen sequenced was naive CD4+ T cells sorted from blood. The cell subset or site label of this sample denotes: CD45RA+ positively selected. The receptors shown here come from a man between 18 and 29 years old in good health.

The rearrangement joins TRBV4-3 to TRBJ1-1, with no clear D. The CDR3 loop spans 15 amino acids. The germline gives CDR1 LGHNA, CDR2 YSLEER. V was trimmed by 4 bases and J by 1 base, leaving 13 bases between them. The CDR3 sequence: CASSPAGRGNTEAFF. In nucleotides, the CDR3 is TGCGCCAGCAGCCCCGCCGGCCGAGGGAACACTGAAGCTTTCTTT.

The chain employs TRBV5-1 and TRBJ2-7; tentative D call: TRBD1 (5 bases). Germline V gives CDR1 SGHRS, CDR2 YFSETQ. Between the trimmed V and J ends, which lost 5 bases and 2 bases, there was a span of 23 bases. The CDR3 length is 17 residues. CDR3 protein: CASSKGLLQGKTYEQYF. The CDR3 coding sequence is TGCGCCAGCAGTAAAGGCCTACTGCAGGGAAAGACCTACGAGCAGTACTTC.

This rearrangement joins TRBV5-1 to TRBJ2-2, with a tentative D call TRBD1 (5 bases). The CDR3 totals 15 residues. V lost 0 bases, J lost 8 bases, and 14 bases lay in between. CDR1 and CDR2 (germline): SGHRS, YFSETQ. CDR3 DNA sequence: TGCGCCAGCAGCTTGGAGGGGATCGAAAAAGGGGAGCTGTTTTTT. This codes for CASSLEGIEKGELFF. The whole variable domain, remainder taken from reference TRBV5-1 and TRBJ2-2, is KAGVTQTPRYLIKTRGQQVTLSCSPISGHRSVSWYQQTPGQGLQFLFEYFSETQRNKGNFPGRFSGRQFSNSRSEMNVSTLELGDSALYLCASSLEGIEKGELFFGEGSRLTVL.

The chain is built from TRBV10-1 and TRBJ2-3, with D possibly being TRBD2 (5 bases). This CDR3 comprises 15 residues. Between the trimmed V and J ends, which lost 2 bases and 1 base, there was a span of 10 bases. Germline CDR1 WNHNN, CDR2 SYGVQD (reference sequence). CDR3 loop: CASSEGWGGTDTQYF. The CDR3 DNA sequence: TGCGCCAGCAGTGAGGGGTGGGGAGGCACAGATACGCAGTATTTT.

CDR3 sequence: CASTSLAKNTEAFF. Written as DNA, the CDR3 is TGTGCCAGCACCTCGTTGGCCAAGAACACTGAAGCTTTCTTT. This chain uses TRBV6-1 with TRBJ1-1; D ambiguous. CDR3 length: 14 amino acids. Deletions cut 7 bases from V and 1 base from J, with 13 bases between. Germline V gene sequence: CDR1 MNHNS, CDR2 SASEGT.

As concerns this clone: Other nucleotide sequences from this sample produce the same CDR3. The gene calls are TRBV19 and TRBJ1-1, with D hard to call. CDR3 length equals 13 residues. Trimming took 3 bases from V and 1 from J, leaving 6 bases between them. Germline V lookup: CDR1 LNHDA, CDR2 SQIVND (reference sequence). The CDR3 loop is CASSIRRNTEAFF. For the CDR3, the DNA is TGTGCCAGTAGTATCAGGAGGAACACTGAAGCTTTCTTT.

CDR3: CASSLALEYGELFF. The CDR3 DNA is TGTGCCAGCAGCTTAGCTCTGGAATACGGGGAGCTGTTTTTT. This chain connects TRBV7-9 to TRBJ2-2; D gene uncertain. Per germline, CDR1 SEHNR and CDR2 FQNEAQ (reference sequence). With 0 bases removed from V and 7 bases from J, the gap between germline ends came to 9 bases. The CDR3 sequence is 14 residues long.

This chain links TRBV5-1 with TRBJ2-7; D uncertain. CDR3 length equals 14 residues. CDR1 and CDR2 from the germline V gene are SGHRS and YFSETQ. V was shortened by 4 bases and J by 2 bases, with 13 bases between the two germline ends. CDR3 DNA: TGCGCCAGCAGCGACCAAACGGGTCCCTACGAGCAGTACTTC. Translation gives CASSDQTGPYEQYF. Based on the CDR3 plus reference TRBV5-1 and TRBJ2-7, the full variable domain is KAGVTQTPRYLIKTRGQQVTLSCSPISGHRSVSWYQQTPGQGLQFLFEYFSETQRNKGNFPGRFSGRQFSNSRSEMNVSTLELGDSALYLCASSDQTGPYEQYFGPGTRLTVT.

A word on this clone: Distinct nucleotide sequences in the sample also encode this CDR3. The gene calls are TRBV5-1 and TRBJ2-3; 7 bases align to TRBD2. With V trimmed by 0 bases and J by 0 bases, 4 bases remained unmatched. The CDR3 is 16 residues long. Germline-derived CDR1 and CDR2 are SGHRS and YFSETQ. CDR3 DNA sequence: TGCGCCAGCAGCTTGGGGGCTAGCGGTAGCACAGATACGCAGTATTTT. It is translated as CASSLGASGSTDTQYF. The whole variable domain, remainder taken from reference TRBV5-1 and TRBJ2-3, is KAGVTQTPRYLIKTRGQQVTLSCSPISGHRSVSWYQQTPGQGLQFLFEYFSETQRNKGNFPGRFSGRQFSNSRSEMNVSTLELGDSALYLCASSLGASGSTDTQYFGPGTRLTVL.

Remarks on this clone: This CDR3 is also generated by other DNA sequences in the sample. CDR3 loop: CASSEGQGNYGYTF. CDR3 bases: TGTGCCAGCAGTGAAGGACAGGGTAACTATGGCTACACCTTC. The chain carries TRBV6-1 and TRBJ1-2, with 7 positions matching TRBD1. Germline V gives CDR1 MNHNS, CDR2 SASEGT. This CDR3 is built from 14 residues. J was trimmed by 1 base and V by 1 base; bases with no gene match: 0.

This clone has only one observation. The chain uses TRBV27 and TRBJ2-7; 9 nucleotides agree with TRBD1. This CDR3 is built from 15 residues. In germline, CDR1 is MNHEY, CDR2 SMNVEV (reference sequence). With V trimmed by 7 bases and J by 2 bases, 9 bases remained unmatched. The CDR3 loop is CASKTRDRDAYEQYF. As DNA, the CDR3 is TGTGCCAGCAAAACCCGGGACAGGGATGCCTACGAGCAGTACTTC.

This chain joins TRBV11-3 and TRBJ2-3; 9 bases line up with TRBD2. With V trimmed by 5 bases and J by 5 bases, 5 bases remained unmatched. The CDR3 runs to 14 residues. CDR1 and CDR2 from the germline V gene are SGHNT and YENEEA. The CDR3 region has the DNA TGTGCCAGCAGCCGCGGGGGGGCGGAAGATACGCAGTATTTT. Its translation: CASSRGGAEDTQYF.

The chain links TRBV7-8 to TRBJ2-4, with 7 nucleotides matching TRBD1. The CDR3 is 17 amino acids. V lost 1 base and J lost 0; bases outside the gene matches: 6. Per the germline V gene, CDR1 is SGHVS and CDR2 is FQNEAQ. CDR3 region: CASSLVGTALAKNIQYF. The CDR3 bases are TGTGCCAGCAGCTTAGTTGGGACAGCACTAGCCAAAAACATTCAGTACTTC.

This chain uses TRBV6-6 with TRBJ2-7; perhaps TRBD1 as D (5 bases). This CDR3 region has 14 residues. The germline V gene encodes CDR1 MNHNY and CDR2 SVGAGI (reference sequence). The ends were cut back, 5 bases at V and 1 base at J, with 12 bases in the middle. This chain's CDR3 is CASSGRDGSYEQYF. CDR3 DNA sequence: TGTGCCAGCAGTGGCAGGGATGGTTCCTACGAGCAGTACTTC.

This rearrangement joins TRBV7-9 to TRBJ2-1, with D perhaps TRBD1 (5 bases). Germline assignment: CDR1 SEHNR and CDR2 FQNEAQ (reference sequence). V gave up 3 bases and J gave up 3 bases, with 18 bases separating them. The CDR3 extends over 17 amino acids. The CDR3 DNA sequence: TGTGCCAGCAGCTTGTTTAGGTTTCAGGACAACTACAATGAGCAGTTCTTC. It is translated as CASSLFRFQDNYNEQFF.

The V gene is TRBV25-1, the J gene TRBJ1-1, with D perhaps matching TRBD1 (5 bases). In germline, CDR1 is MGHDK, CDR2 SYGVNS. Trimming left V 2 bases short and J 4 bases short, with 8 bases between. CDR3 length: 13 amino acids. CDR3 residues: CASSEAGITEAFF. In nucleotides, the CDR3 is TGTGCCAGCAGTGAAGCAGGGATCACTGAAGCTTTCTTT.

The chain uses TRBV10-3 and TRBJ1-2; perhaps TRBD1 as D (5 bases). Per the germline V gene, CDR1 is ENHRY and CDR2 is SYGVKD. The CDR3 contains 14 residues. The germline V and J ends were trimmed by 5 bases and 4 bases, with 14 bases remaining between them. The CDR3: CAISRDGELYGYTF. The CDR3 nucleotides read TGTGCCATCAGTCGGGACGGAGAACTCTATGGCTACACCTTC.

The V gene is TRBV6-5, the J gene TRBJ1-3; D perhaps matches TRBD1 (5 bases). The CDR3 length is 15 residues. V lost 8 bases, J lost 0 bases, and 14 bases lay in between. The germline V gene encodes CDR1 MNHEY and CDR2 SVGAGI. CDR3 amino acids: CASSGRALSGNTIYF. CDR3 in DNA: TGTGCCAGCTCTGGCAGGGCCCTCTCTGGAAACACCATATATTTT.

The table lists this clone with a count of one. This chain connects TRBV6-6 to TRBJ1-5; no firm D call. The germline V and J ends were trimmed by 2 bases and 5 bases, with 7 bases remaining between them. The CDR3 is 13 residues long. CDR1 and CDR2 (germline): MNHNY, SVGAGI (reference sequence). The DNA of the CDR3 is TGTGCCAGCAGTTACCCCGCTTATCAGCCCCAGCATTTT. Its translation is CASSYPAYQPQHF.

V and J are TRBV6-6 and TRBJ2-2; TRBD2 might be the D (5 bases). Germline CDR1 and CDR2: MNHNY and SVGAGI (reference sequence). Trimming took off 7 bases at V and 4 bases at J, with 13 bases between the two ends. The CDR3 loop spans 14 amino acids. CDR3 protein: CASTFLAGTGELFF. The CDR3 DNA follows: TGTGCCAGCACGTTTCTAGCCGGCACCGGGGAGCTGTTTTTT.

Concerning this clone: At the DNA level, this CDR3 is encoded by other sequences in the same sample as well. This chain joins TRBV18 and TRBJ2-7; D might be TRBD1 (5 bases). Germline V CDR1 and CDR2: KGHSH, LQKENI. V lost 3 bases and J 2 bases, leaving 11 bases between the germline ends. This CDR3 comprises 14 residues. The CDR3, as DNA: TGTGCCAGCTCACCGGGCAGGGAACCCTACGAGCAGTACTTC. As protein: CASSPGREPYEQYF.

The CDR3 loop reads CASSEGGLAPWRTQYF. In nucleotides, the CDR3 is TGTGCCAGCAGCGAGGGAGGACTAGCCCCCTGGAGGACCCAGTACTTC. The chain carries TRBV7-2 and TRBJ2-5; 8 positions match TRBD2. V gave up 5 bases and J gave up 7 bases; unmatched junction bases: 15. This CDR3 comprises 16 residues. Germline CDR1 is SGHTA and CDR2 is FQGNSA.

The chain combines TRBV7-2 with TRBJ1-2; 7 bases are shared with TRBD1. The J segment lost 4 bases and the V segment lost 1 base, leaving 9 bases of the junction unmatched. CDR1 and CDR2 (germline): SGHTA, FQGNSA. The CDR3 totals 16 residues. CDR3 nucleotides: TGTGCCAGCAGCTTAGGGCAGGGCAGGGGGTTCTATGGCTACACCTTC. Its translation is CASSLGQGRGFYGYTF.

This clone was seen just once. The chain couples TRBV29-1 to TRBJ1-2, with TRBD1 matching over 11 bases. Germline V gives CDR1 SQVTM, CDR2 ANQGSEA. There are 15 residues in the CDR3. J lost 3 bases, V lost 4 bases, and 7 bases had no gene match. The CDR3: CSVALPGQGDYGYTF. The CDR3 nucleotides read TGCAGCGTTGCCCTTCCGGGACAGGGGGACTATGGCTACACCTTC.

This chain uses TRBV9 with TRBJ2-5; 10 bases align to TRBD2. CDR3 size: 13 residues. Germline loops: CDR1 SGDLS, CDR2 YYNGEE. With V trimmed by 4 bases and J by 5 bases, 2 bases remained unmatched. In DNA form, the CDR3 reads TGTGCCAGCAGCCCGGGACTAGCGGAGACCCAGTACTTC. Amino acids: CASSPGLAETQYF.

The chain employs TRBV9 and TRBJ2-1; D is perhaps TRBD1 (6 bases). The ends were cut back, 0 bases at V and 0 bases at J, with 13 bases in the middle. This CDR3 has 17 amino acids. CDR1 is SGDLS, CDR2 YYNGEE, per germline. The CDR3 sequence: CASSVAAGASSYNEQFF. In DNA form, the CDR3 reads TGTGCCAGCAGCGTAGCCGCAGGGGCCAGCTCCTACAATGAGCAGTTCTTC.

V and J are TRBV2 and TRBJ2-5, with a tentative D call TRBD2 (5 bases). V lost 4 bases and J 5 bases, leaving 23 bases between the germline ends. Looked up from germline, CDR1 is SNHLY and CDR2 is FYNNEI. The CDR3 covers 17 residues. CDR3 sequence: CASSVESGARLLETQYF. The CDR3 region has the DNA TGTGCCAGCAGTGTGGAGTCTGGAGCGAGACTACTTGAGACCCAGTACTTC.

The genes are TRBV30 and TRBJ1-6, with 9 positions matching TRBD1. The CDR3 totals 14 residues. Germline lookup yields CDR1 GTSNPN and CDR2 SVGIG (reference sequence). The V segment lost 2 bases and the J segment 9 bases; nucleotides outside the gene matches: 5. The CDR3 spells CAWSTGTGISPLHF. The CDR3 DNA follows: TGTGCCTGGAGTACTGGGACAGGGATTTCACCCCTCCACTTT.